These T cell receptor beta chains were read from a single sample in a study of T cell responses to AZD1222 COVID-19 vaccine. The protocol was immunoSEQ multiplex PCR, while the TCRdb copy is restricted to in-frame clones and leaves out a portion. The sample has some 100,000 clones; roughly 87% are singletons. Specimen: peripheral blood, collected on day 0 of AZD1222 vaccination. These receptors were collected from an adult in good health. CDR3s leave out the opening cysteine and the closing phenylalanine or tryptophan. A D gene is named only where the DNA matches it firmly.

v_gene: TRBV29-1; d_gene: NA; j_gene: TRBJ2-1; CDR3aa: SAQWAGLDEQF
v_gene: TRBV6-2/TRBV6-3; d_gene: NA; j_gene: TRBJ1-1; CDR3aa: ASSYYGGGTEAF
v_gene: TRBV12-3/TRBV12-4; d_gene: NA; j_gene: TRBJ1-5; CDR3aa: ASSSGYNQPQH
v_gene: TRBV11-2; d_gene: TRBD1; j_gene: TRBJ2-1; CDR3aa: ASSHFRTGRRGQF
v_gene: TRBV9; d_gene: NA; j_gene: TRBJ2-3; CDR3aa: ASSVGSGDTQY
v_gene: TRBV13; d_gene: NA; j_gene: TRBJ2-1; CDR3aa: ASSFRLPGLMFTYNEQF
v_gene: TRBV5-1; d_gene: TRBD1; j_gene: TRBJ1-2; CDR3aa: ASSPSGGGQIHYGYT
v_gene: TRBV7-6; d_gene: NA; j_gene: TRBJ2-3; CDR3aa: ASKSPGADTQY
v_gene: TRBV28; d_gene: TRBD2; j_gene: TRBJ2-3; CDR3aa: ASSLYELAGESTDTQY
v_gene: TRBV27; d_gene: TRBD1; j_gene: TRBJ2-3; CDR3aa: ASIDRGQDTQY
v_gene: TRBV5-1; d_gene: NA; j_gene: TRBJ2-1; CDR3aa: ASSLGLARYNEQF
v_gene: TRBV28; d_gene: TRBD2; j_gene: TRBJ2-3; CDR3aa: ASRLAGVTDTQY
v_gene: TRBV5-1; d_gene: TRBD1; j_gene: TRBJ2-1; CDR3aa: ASSLETGGTGAYNEQF
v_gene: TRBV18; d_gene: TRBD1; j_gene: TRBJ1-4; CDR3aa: ASSPTGAQNEKLF
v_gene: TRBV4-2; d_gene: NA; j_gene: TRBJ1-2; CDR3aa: ASSQEQSNPNYGYT
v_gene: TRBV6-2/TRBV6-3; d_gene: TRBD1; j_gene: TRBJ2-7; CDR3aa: ASSTEDRGQLPYEQY
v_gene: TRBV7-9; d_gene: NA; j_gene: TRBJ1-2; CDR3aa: ASSPEGGGYT
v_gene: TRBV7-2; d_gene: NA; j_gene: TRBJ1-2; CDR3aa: ASSLGRVYGYT
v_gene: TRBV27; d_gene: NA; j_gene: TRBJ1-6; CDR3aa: ASSLSGRNSPLH
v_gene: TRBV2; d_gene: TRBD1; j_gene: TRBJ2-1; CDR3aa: ASSVTGVRDEQF
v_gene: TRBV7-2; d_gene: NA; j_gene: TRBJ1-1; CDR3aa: ASSLSLRQAAF
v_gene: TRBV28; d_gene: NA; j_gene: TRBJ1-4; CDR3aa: ASSLTGIRGINEKLF
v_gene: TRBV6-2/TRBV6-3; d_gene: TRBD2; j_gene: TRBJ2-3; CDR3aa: ASSIGGGSVDTQY
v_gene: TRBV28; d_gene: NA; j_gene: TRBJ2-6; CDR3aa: ASRPTGDANVLT
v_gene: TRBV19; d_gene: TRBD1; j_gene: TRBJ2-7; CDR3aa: ASSISVDRVYEQY
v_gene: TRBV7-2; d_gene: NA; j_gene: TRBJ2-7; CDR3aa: ASSLGGGSSYEQY
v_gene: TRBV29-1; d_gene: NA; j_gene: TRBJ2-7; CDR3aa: SVWDLGPGIGEQY
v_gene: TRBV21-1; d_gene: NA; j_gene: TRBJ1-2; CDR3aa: ASSKLGQGWECNYGYT
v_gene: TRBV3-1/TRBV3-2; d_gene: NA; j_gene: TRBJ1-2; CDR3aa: ASSQGTGANYGYT
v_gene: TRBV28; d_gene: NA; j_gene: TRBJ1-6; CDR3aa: ASKEGGRNSPLH
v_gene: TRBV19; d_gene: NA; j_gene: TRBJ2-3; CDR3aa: ASSIRDVASYSSDTQY
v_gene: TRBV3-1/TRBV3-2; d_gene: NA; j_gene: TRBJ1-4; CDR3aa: ASSQVRRAGDNEKLF
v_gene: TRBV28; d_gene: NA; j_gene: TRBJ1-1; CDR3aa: ASISERIGGTEAF
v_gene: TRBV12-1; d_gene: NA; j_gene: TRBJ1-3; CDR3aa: ASSFGAGTEGNTIY
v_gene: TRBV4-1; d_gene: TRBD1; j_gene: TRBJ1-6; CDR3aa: ASSQGDRGRSPLH
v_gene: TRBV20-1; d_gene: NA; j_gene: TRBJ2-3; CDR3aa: SASSGITDTQY
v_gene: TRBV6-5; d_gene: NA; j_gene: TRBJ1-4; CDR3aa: ASSQALGGQKLF
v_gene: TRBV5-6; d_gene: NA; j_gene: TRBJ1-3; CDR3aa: ASSRSLMAGNTIY
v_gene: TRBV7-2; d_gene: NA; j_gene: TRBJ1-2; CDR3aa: ASSAMGSASYT
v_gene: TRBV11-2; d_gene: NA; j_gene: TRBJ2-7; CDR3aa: ASSLDGGGYEQY
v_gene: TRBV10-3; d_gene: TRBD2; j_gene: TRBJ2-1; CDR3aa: AIRESGGENNEQF
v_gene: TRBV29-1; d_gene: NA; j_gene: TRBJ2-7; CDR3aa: SVQGGGGYYEQY
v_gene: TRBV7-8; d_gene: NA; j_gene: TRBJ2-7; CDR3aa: ASSQNPLPYEQY
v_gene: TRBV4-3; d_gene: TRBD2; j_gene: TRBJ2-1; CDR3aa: ASSPRTSGDYNEQF
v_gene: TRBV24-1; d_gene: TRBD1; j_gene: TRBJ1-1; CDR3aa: ATSEETGAKAF
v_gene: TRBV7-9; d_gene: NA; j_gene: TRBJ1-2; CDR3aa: ASSFKGHYGYT